A single sample is the source of the 15 T cell receptor beta chains below, sequenced in a study of metastatic and nonmetastatic thyroid tumors. TCRdb redid the clone calls on the PCR reads using MiXCR. The sample carries about 14,000 clones, about 21% recorded once. Thyroid surgery was preceded by no treatment in any patient. Sequencing was carried out using blood. All receptors derive from a female donor with papillary thyroid cancer or a benign thyroid nodule (not recorded which). Some clones in this sample may be carry-over from other donors' samples.

The chain employs TRBV15 and TRBJ2-1; 7 positions match TRBD2. J gave up 4 bases and V 3 bases, and 9 bases lay outside the gene matches. CDR3 length: 16 amino acids. Germline V lookup: CDR1 LNHNV, CDR2 YYDKDF (reference sequence). The chain's CDR3 is CATSSRGRVVYNEQFF. CDR3 DNA: TGTGCCACCAGCAGTCGAGGGAGGGTGGTTTACAATGAGCAGTTCTTC.

This clone was counted between two and nine times. This chain uses TRBV11-2 with TRBJ1-6, with D hard to call. The CDR3 totals 12 residues. The V end lost 5 bases, the J end lost 7 bases, and 6 bases lay between the germline ends. The germline V gene encodes CDR1 SGHAT and CDR2 FQNNGV. The CDR3: CASSGRNSPLHF. CDR3 in DNA: TGTGCCAGCAGCGGCCGGAATTCACCCCTCCACTTT.

This rearrangement joins TRBV30 to TRBJ2-7; D is uncertain. The V gene's germline CDR1 is GTSNPN and CDR2 SVGIG (reference sequence). V was shortened by 1 base and J by 0 bases, with 10 bases between the two germline ends. The CDR3 has 14 residues. The CDR3 region is CAWSEVGGSYEQYF. CDR3 nucleotide sequence: TGTGCCTGGAGTGAGGTGGGCGGCTCCTACGAGCAGTACTTC. Supplemented by reference TRBV30 and TRBJ2-7, the full variable domain reads SQTIHQWPATLVQPVGSPLSLECTVEGTSNPNLYWYRQAAGRGLQLLFYSVGIGQISSEVPQNLSASRPQDRQFILSSKKLLLSDSGFYLCAWSEVGGSYEQYFGPGTRLTVT.

This clone was detected many times. The genes are TRBV19 and TRBJ1-5; 8 positions agree with TRBD1. Trimming removed 5 bases from V and 7 bases from J; junction bases left unmatched: 13. CDR1 is LNHDA, CDR2 SQIVND, per germline (reference sequence). This CDR3 has 16 residues. The CDR3, as DNA: TGTGCCAGTAGTCCTTACAGGGGGGCCCAAGGACAGCCCCAGCATTTT. Translation gives CASSPYRGAQGQPQHF.

This chain links TRBV28 with TRBJ2-7; a weak D match, TRBD2 (6 bases). CDR3 length: 12 residues. Trimming took 8 bases from V and 4 from J, leaving 12 bases between them. From germline, CDR1 is MDHEN and CDR2 SYDVKM. CDR3 protein: CASRDLKYEQYF. Written as DNA, the CDR3 is TGTGCCAGCCGGGACTTAAAATACGAGCAGTACTTC. The variable domain in full, completed from reference TRBV28 and TRBJ2-7, reads DVKVTQSSRYLVKRTGEKVFLECVQDMDHENMFWYRQDPGLGLRLIYFSYDVKMKEKGDIPEGYSVSREKKERFSLILESASTNQTSMYLCASRDLKYEQYFGPGTRLTVT.

V is TRBV19 and J is TRBJ2-6; D gene ambiguous. Germline assignment: CDR1 LNHDA and CDR2 SQIVND (reference sequence). This CDR3 comprises 13 residues. Trimming shortened V by 7 bases and J by 3 bases, and 7 bases separated the two germline ends. This CDR3 reads CASTVRGANVLTF. The DNA of the CDR3 is TGTGCCAGTACGGTCCGTGGGGCCAACGTCCTGACTTTC.

CDR3 loop: CSARDPGLAGSYEQYF. CDR3 nucleotide sequence: TGCAGTGCTAGAGATCCTGGACTAGCGGGCTCCTACGAGCAGTACTTC. The chain combines TRBV20-1 with TRBJ2-7; 11 bases agree with TRBD2. From germline, CDR1 is DFQATT and CDR2 SNEGSKA (reference sequence). The CDR3 runs to 16 residues. The V segment lost 0 bases and the J segment 0 bases; nucleotides outside the gene matches: 4.

This clone has at least ten counts. This sequence joins TRBV4-3 and TRBJ2-7, with D possibly matching TRBD1 (6 bases). V dropped 0 bases and J dropped 0 bases, with 12 bases sitting between them. The germline CDR1 and CDR2 sequences are LGHNA and YSLEER. The CDR3 is made up of 16 amino acids. In nucleotides, the CDR3 is TGCGCCAGCAGCCAAGAAACAGGGATAAACTCCTACGAGCAGTACTTC. It is translated as CASSQETGINSYEQYF.

The sample holds many counts of this clone. The V call is TRBV6-5, the J call TRBJ2-5; no firm D call. The germline CDR1 and CDR2 sequences are MNHEY and SVGAGI. This CDR3 comprises 13 residues. Trimming shortened V by 0 bases and J by 4 bases, and 6 bases separated the two germline ends. CDR3 in amino acids: CASSYSNVETQYF. CDR3 DNA: TGTGCCAGCAGTTACTCGAATGTAGAGACCCAGTACTTC.

As for this clone: The germline gene is not matched at one end of the junction; a read error may be the cause. The rearrangement links TRBV5-1 to TRBJ1-1, with 7 nucleotides matching TRBD1. Germline V gene lookup returns CDR1 SGHRS and CDR2 YFSETQ. The CDR3 has 15 residues. The CDR3 here is CANSLDETGYTVAFF. CDR3 sequence (DNA): TGCGCCAACAGCTTGGACGAGACAGGGTACACTGTAGCTTTCTTT.

To note about this clone: This is likely a read error, given that the CDR3 carries no conserved phenylalanine or tryptophan at its end. The chain uses TRBV13 and TRBJ1-2; no clear D gene. The CDR3 has 16 residues. Germline V gives CDR1 PRHDT, CDR2 FYEKMQ (reference sequence). The CDR3 protein is CVSSPLRPVGNYGYTS. The CDR3 DNA reads TGTGTCAGCAGCCCCCTTCGACCTGTAGGCAACTATGGCTACACCTCC.

This clone was seen many times. The V and J genes are TRBV9 and TRBJ2-7, with D unclear. Trimming cost V 1 base and J 3 bases, with 8 bases left between them. CDR1 and CDR2 (germline): SGDLS, YYNGEE. The CDR3 length is 13 residues. This chain's CDR3 is CASSVRPYYEQYF. In nucleotides, the CDR3 is TGTGCCAGCAGCGTAAGGCCCTACTACGAGCAGTACTTC.

The chain uses TRBV27 and TRBJ1-1; tentatively, D is TRBD1 (6 bases). From germline, CDR1 is MNHEY and CDR2 SMNVEV (reference sequence). The germline V and J ends were trimmed by 3 bases and 3 bases, with 17 bases remaining between them. The CDR3 has 16 residues. The CDR3 reads CASSFGVSPGDTEAFF. DNA of the CDR3: TGTGCCAGCAGTTTTGGAGTTTCCCCAGGGGACACTGAAGCTTTCTTT.

By share, this clone ranks as medium-sized (0.01 to 0.1%). CDR3 sequence (DNA): TGTGCCGTCACGGGACAGGGGTTCCACGAGCAGTACTTC. Translation: CAVTGQGFHEQYF. The rearrangement links TRBV10-3 to TRBJ2-7; 10 nucleotides agree with TRBD1. J gave up 5 bases and V 11 bases, and 9 bases lay outside the gene matches. Germline values: CDR1 ENHRY, CDR2 SYGVKD. The length of the CDR3 is 13 residues.

This clone is classed as large (0.1 to 1%). The chain is built from TRBV6-1 and TRBJ1-6; no clear D. The V gene lost 7 bases and the J gene lost 10 bases, with 17 bases spanning the gap. Germline CDR1 is MNHNS and CDR2 is SASEGT. The CDR3 length is 14 residues. CDR3 protein: CASTLGNLGSPLHF. The CDR3 bases are TGTGCCAGCACCCTAGGGAATCTCGGCTCACCCCTCCACTTT.